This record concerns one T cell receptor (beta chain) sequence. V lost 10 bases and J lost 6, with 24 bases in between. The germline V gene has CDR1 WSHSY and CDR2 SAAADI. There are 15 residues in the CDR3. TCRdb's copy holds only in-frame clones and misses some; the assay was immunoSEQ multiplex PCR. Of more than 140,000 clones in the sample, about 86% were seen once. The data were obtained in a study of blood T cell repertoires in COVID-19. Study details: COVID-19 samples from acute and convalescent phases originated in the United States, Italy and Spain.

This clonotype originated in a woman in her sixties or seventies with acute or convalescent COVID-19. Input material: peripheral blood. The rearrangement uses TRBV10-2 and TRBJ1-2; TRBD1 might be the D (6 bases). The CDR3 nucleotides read TGCGCCACCACGGGAACGCCAGGGGCTTTAAATGGCTACACCTTC. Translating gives CATTGTPGALNGYTF.